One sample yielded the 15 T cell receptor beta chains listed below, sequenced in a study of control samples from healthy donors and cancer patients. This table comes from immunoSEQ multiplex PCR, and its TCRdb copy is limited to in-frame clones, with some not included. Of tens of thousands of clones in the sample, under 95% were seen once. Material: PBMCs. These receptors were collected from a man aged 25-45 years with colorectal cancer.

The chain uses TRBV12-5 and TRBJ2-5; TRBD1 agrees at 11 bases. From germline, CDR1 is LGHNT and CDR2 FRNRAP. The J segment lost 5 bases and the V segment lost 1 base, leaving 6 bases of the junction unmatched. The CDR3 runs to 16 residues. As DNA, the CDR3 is TGTGCTAGTGGTTTGGGACGGACAGGGGGCGAGGAGACCCAGTACTTC. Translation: CASGLGRTGGEETQYF.

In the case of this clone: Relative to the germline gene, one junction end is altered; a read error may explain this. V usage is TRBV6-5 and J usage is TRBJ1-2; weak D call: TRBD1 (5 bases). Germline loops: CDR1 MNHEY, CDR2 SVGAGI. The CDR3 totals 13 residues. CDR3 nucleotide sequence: TGTGCCAGCAGTAACTCAGGGACCGAAGGCTACACCTTC. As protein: CASSNSGTEGYTF.

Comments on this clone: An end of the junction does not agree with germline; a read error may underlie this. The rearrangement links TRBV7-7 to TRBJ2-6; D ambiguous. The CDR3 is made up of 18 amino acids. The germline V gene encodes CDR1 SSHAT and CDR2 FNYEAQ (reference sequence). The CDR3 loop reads CASSAHVKCPKSGQRPDF. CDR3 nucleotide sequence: TGTGCCAGCAGCGCGCATGTTAAATGCCCAAAGTCGGGCCAACGTCCTGACTTC.

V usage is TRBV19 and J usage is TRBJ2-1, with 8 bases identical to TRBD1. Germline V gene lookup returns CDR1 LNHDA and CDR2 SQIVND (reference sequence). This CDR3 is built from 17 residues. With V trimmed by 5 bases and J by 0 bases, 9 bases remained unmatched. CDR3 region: CASSPSGTGFSYNEQFF. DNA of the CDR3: TGTGCCAGTAGTCCTTCGGGGACAGGTTTCTCCTACAATGAGCAGTTCTTC.

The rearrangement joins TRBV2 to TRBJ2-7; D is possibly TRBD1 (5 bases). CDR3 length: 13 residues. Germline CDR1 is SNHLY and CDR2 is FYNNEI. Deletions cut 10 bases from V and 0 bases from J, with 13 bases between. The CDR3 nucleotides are TGTGCCACAAGACAGTCCCCCTCCTACGAGCAGTACTTC. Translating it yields CATRQSPSYEQYF.

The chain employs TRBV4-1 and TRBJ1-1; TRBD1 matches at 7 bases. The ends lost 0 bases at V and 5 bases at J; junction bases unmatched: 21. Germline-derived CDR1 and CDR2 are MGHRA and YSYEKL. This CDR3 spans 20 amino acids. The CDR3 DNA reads TGCGCCAGCAGCCAAGATTGGGAAGGAGTACGGGCAGGGGGAGGGACTGAAGCTTTCTTT. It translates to CASSQDWEGVRAGGGTEAFF.

CDR3: CASSLATGATEAFF. CDR3 nucleotide sequence: TGTGCCAGCAGCTTAGCGACTGGGGCCACTGAAGCTTTCTTT. The chain links TRBV7-8 to TRBJ1-1; D is perhaps TRBD1 (5 bases). V was pared by 0 bases and J by 4 bases, with 9 bases between. The CDR3 is made up of 14 amino acids. Per the germline V gene, CDR1 is SGHVS and CDR2 is FQNEAQ.

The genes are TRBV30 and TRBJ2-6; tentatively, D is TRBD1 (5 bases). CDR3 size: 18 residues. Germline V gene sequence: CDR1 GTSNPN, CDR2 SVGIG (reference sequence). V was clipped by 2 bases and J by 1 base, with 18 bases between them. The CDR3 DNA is TGTGCCTGGAGTTACCTCAGGGTCTCGGTATCTGGGGCCAACGTCCTGACTTTC. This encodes CAWSYLRVSVSGANVLTF.

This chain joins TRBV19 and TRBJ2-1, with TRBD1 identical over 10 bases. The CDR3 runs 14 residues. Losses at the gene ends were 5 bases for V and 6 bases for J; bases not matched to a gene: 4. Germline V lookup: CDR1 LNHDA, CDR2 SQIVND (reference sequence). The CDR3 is CASSQDRGFNEQFF. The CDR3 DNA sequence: TGTGCCAGTAGTCAGGACAGGGGGTTCAATGAGCAGTTCTTC.

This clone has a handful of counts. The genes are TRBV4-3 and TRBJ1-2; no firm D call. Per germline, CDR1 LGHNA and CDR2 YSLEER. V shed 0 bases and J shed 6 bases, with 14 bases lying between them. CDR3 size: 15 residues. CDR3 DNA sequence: TGCGCCAGCAGCCAAGATAGGCCGGTTGGAGATGGCTACACCTTC. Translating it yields CASSQDRPVGDGYTF.

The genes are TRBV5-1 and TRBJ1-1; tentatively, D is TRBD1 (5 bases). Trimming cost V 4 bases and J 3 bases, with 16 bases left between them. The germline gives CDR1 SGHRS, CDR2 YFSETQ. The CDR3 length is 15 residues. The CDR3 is CASSPRTSQDTEAFF. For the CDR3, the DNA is TGCGCCAGCAGCCCCAGGACATCTCAGGACACTGAAGCTTTCTTT. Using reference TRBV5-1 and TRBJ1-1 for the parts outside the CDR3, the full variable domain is KAGVTQTPRYLIKTRGQQVTLSCSPISGHRSVSWYQQTPGQGLQFLFEYFSETQRNKGNFPGRFSGRQFSNSRSEMNVSTLELGDSALYLCASSPRTSQDTEAFFGQGTRLTVV.

CDR3 sequence (DNA): TGTGCCAGCAGCGCCAATACAGGGTTGCGTGAAAAACTGTTTTTT. Translated, it gives CASSANTGLREKLFF. The chain employs TRBV7-2 and TRBJ1-4; maybe TRBD1 (6 bases). The germline CDR1 and CDR2 sequences are SGHTA and FQGNSA. There are 15 residues in the CDR3. The V end was cut by 5 bases, the J end by 7 bases, with 17 bases between.

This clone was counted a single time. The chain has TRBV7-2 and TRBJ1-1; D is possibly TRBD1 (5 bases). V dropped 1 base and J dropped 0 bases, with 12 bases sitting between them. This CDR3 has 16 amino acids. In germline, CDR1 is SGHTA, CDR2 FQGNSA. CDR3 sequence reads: CASSLDGASMNTEAFF. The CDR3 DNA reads TGTGCCAGCAGCTTAGATGGGGCCTCCATGAACACTGAAGCTTTCTTT.

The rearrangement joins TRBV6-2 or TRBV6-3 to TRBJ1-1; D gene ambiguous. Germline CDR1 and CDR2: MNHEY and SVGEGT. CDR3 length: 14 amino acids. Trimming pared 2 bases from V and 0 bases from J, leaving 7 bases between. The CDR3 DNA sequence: TGTGCCAGCAGTTACGGACTGATGAACACTGAAGCTTTCTTT. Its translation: CASSYGLMNTEAFF.

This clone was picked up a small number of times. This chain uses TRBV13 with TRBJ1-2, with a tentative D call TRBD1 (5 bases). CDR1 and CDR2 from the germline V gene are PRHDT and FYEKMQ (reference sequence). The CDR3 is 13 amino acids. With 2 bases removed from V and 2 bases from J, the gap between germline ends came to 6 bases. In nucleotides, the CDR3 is TGTGCCAGCAGCTTATCAGGGAACTATGGCTACACCTTC. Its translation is CASSLSGNYGYTF.